These 20 T cell receptor beta chains originate from one sample sequenced in a study of molecular identifiers for immune sequencing clone quantification. MiXCR, applied by TCRdb to the PCR reads, yields one record per CDR3 protein. The sample has 65,000 or so distinct CDR3 sequences, 15% to 20% seen once. Sequencing was performed on naive CD8+ T cells from blood, with Jurkat cell RNA spiked in. This sample's subset: FACS-sorted CD8+CD4-CCR7+CD45RA+ naive T cells. All receptors derive from a human donor in good health. Some libraries in this study had Jurkat cell RNA spiked in.

This clonotype was counted only a few times. This chain connects TRBV29-1 to TRBJ2-1; D ambiguous. Germline V gene lookup returns CDR1 SQVTM and CDR2 ANQGSEA. The CDR3 length is 13 residues. V lost 6 bases and J lost 7, with 16 bases in between. This CDR3 reads CSVRATVGNEQFF. The CDR3 DNA is TGCAGCGTACGGGCCACGGTGGGAAATGAGCAGTTCTTC.

The sample holds a few counts of this clonotype. The chain couples TRBV11-2 to TRBJ2-7; D unresolved. The V gene's germline CDR1 is SGHAT and CDR2 FQNNGV. V was cut by 8 bases and J by 2 bases, with 13 bases left in between. CDR3 length equals 13 residues. CDR3 sequence: CASSWGTTYEQYF. CDR3 sequence (DNA): TGTGCCAGCTCATGGGGAACTACCTACGAGCAGTACTTC.

This clonotype was detected ten times or more. This chain connects TRBV24-1 to TRBJ1-5; D uncertain. Germline values: CDR1 KGHDR, CDR2 SFDVKD. Between the trimmed V and J ends, which lost 2 bases and 4 bases, there was a span of 8 bases. CDR3 length equals 14 residues. DNA of the CDR3: TGTGCCACCAGTGATTCGGCACCGAATCAGCCCCAGCATTTT. Protein: CATSDSAPNQPQHF.

The chain's CDR3 is CSVVGTSGYNEQFF. The CDR3 bases are TGCAGCGTTGTAGGGACTAGCGGCTACAATGAGCAGTTCTTC. The chain carries TRBV29-1 and TRBJ2-1, with 11 nucleotides matching TRBD2. CDR1 SQVTM and CDR2 ANQGSEA come from the germline V gene. J lost 3 bases, V lost 4 bases, and 2 bases had no gene match. The CDR3 extends over 14 amino acids.

This clonotype occurred a few times. The chain is built from TRBV14 and TRBJ2-7; perhaps D is TRBD1 or TRBD2 (5 bases each). V was cut by 0 bases and J by 1 base, with 13 bases left in between. CDR1 is SGHDN and CDR2 is FVKESK in the germline V gene. CDR3 length equals 16 residues. The CDR3 loop reads CASSQETGGGSYEQYF. The CDR3 bases are TGTGCCAGCAGCCAAGAAACAGGAGGCGGTTCCTACGAGCAGTACTTC.

As for this clonotype: Because the CDR3 is missing its conserved closing phenylalanine or tryptophan, this is likely a read error. This CDR3 is CASSQESWVFGNYNEQFS. The DNA for the CDR3 is TGTGCCAGCAGCCAAGAAAGTTGGGTCTTTGGGAACTACAATGAGCAGTTCTCC. The chain couples TRBV14 to TRBJ2-1; no reliable D call. The germline V gene has CDR1 SGHDN and CDR2 FVKESK. Between the trimmed V and J ends, which lost 0 bases and 3 bases, there was a span of 18 bases. The CDR3 is made up of 18 amino acids.

CDR3 DNA: TGTGCCAGCAGTGACGAAGCGGGAGGGCACTACAATGAGCAGTTCTTC. Protein sequence: CASSDEAGGHYNEQFF. The genes are TRBV6-4 and TRBJ2-1, with 10 bases identical to TRBD2. This CDR3 comprises 16 residues. V shed 2 bases, J shed 3 bases, and the junction held 4 bases outside the gene matches. Germline V CDR1 and CDR2: MRHNA, SNTAGT.

Note on this clonotype: A much larger clonotype is one base distant, so this may be a read error. The rearrangement uses TRBV27 and TRBJ1-6; D ambiguous. This CDR3 region has 15 residues. Germline CDR1 is MNHEY and CDR2 is SMNVEV (reference sequence). The ends were cut back, 7 bases at V and 2 bases at J, with 12 bases in the middle. The CDR3 protein is CASKPLSPYNSPLHF. CDR3 in DNA: TGTGCCAGCAAACCCCTGAGCCCCTATAATTCACCCCTCCACTTT.

As regards this clonotype: A much larger clone is a single base away; this may be a read error. V gene TRBV7-8 combines with J gene TRBJ2-7; possibly TRBD2 for D (5 bases). The CDR3 length is 14 residues. CDR1 is SGHVS, CDR2 FQNEAQ, per germline. The CDR3 bases are TGTGCCAGCAGCCGGTCCGGGGTCTCCTACGAGCAGTGCTTC. Translating gives CASSRSGVSYEQCF. Full variable domain (rest looked up from reference TRBV7-8 and TRBJ2-7): GAGVSQSPRYKVAKRGQDVALRCDPISGHVSLFWYQQALGQGPEFLTYFQNEAQLDKSGLPSDRFFAERPEGSVSTLKIQRTQQEDSAVYLCASSRSGVSYEQCFGPGTRLTVT.

This clonotype was seen once. The chain has TRBV20-1 and TRBJ2-3, with 8 bases fitting TRBD2. Germline V gives CDR1 DFQATT, CDR2 SNEGSKA (reference sequence). The ends lost 6 bases at V and 2 bases at J; junction bases unmatched: 10. The CDR3 is made up of 15 amino acids. Here the CDR3 reads CSAVPGLVVTDTQYF. DNA of the CDR3: TGCAGTGCCGTACCGGGACTAGTTGTCACAGATACGCAGTATTTT.

Many counts were recorded for this clonotype. This sequence joins TRBV20-1 and TRBJ2-7; D may correspond to TRBD1 or TRBD2 (6 bases each). This CDR3 has 16 residues. V was pared by 5 bases and J by 1 base, with 21 bases between. Germline CDR1 DFQATT, CDR2 SNEGSKA (reference sequence). CDR3 region: CSAGGPWGSKSYEQYF. The CDR3 bases are TGCAGTGCTGGGGGGCCCTGGGGGTCGAAGTCCTACGAGCAGTACTTC.

At least ten counts were recorded for this clonotype. V is TRBV20-1 and J is TRBJ2-1, with 14 positions matching TRBD2. Germline assignment: CDR1 DFQATT and CDR2 SNEGSKA (reference sequence). Unmatched junction bases numbered 14, after V lost 1 base and J lost 3 bases. The length of the CDR3 is 20 residues. The CDR3 loop is CSARAKFGTSGSIGYNEQFF. For the CDR3, the DNA is TGCAGTGCTAGAGCGAAATTCGGGACTAGCGGGAGTATTGGCTACAATGAGCAGTTCTTC.

This clonotype has at least ten counts. The genes are TRBV27 and TRBJ2-1; the match to TRBD2 covers 8 bases. Germline lookup yields CDR1 MNHEY and CDR2 SMNVEV (reference sequence). With V trimmed by 6 bases and J by 5 bases, 9 bases remained unmatched. This CDR3 contains 15 residues. CDR3 nucleotides: TGTGCCAGCAGAGAAGCGGGAGTCACCCACAATGAGCAGTTCTTC. Translating gives CASREAGVTHNEQFF.

This clonotype came up a few times. Germline and junction disagree at one end, which may indicate a read error. The chain recombines TRBV10-2 with TRBJ2-7; possible D gene TRBD1, 5 bases. CDR1 is WSHSY and CDR2 is SAAADI in the germline V gene. The CDR3 totals 13 residues. The CDR3: CASSVGREYEQHF. The CDR3 DNA sequence: TGCGCCAGCAGTGTGGGCAGGGAATACGAGCAGCACTTC.

This clonotype was counted only a few times. A much larger clonotype is one base distant, so this may be a read error. J is TRBJ2-7 and V is TRBV13; 11 positions agree with TRBD2. In germline, CDR1 is PRHDT, CDR2 FYEKMQ (reference sequence). The CDR3 is 14 amino acids. DNA for the CDR3: TGTGCCTGCAGCATACAACTAGCGGGAGACGAGCAGTACTTC. This translates into CACSIQLAGDEQYF.

This clonotype was counted many times. CDR3 in DNA: TGTGCCAGCAGCTTGCCGCTCCAGACCTACGAGCAGTACTTC. It codes for CASSLPLQTYEQYF. V is TRBV5-5 and J is TRBJ2-7; D is unclear. CDR1 SGHKS and CDR2 YYEKEE come from the germline V gene (reference sequence). V was shortened by 1 base and J by 2 bases, with 10 bases between the two germline ends. This CDR3 region has 14 residues.

This clonotype was counted between two and nine times. The V and J genes are TRBV5-6 and TRBJ1-5; 7 nucleotides align to TRBD1. This CDR3 is 14 amino acids long. V shed 3 bases and J 4 bases; nucleotides not matched to a gene: 4. Per germline, CDR1 SGHDT and CDR2 YYEEEE. CDR3 residues: CASSYGQVNQPQHF. CDR3 coding DNA: TGTGCCAGCAGCTATGGACAGGTTAATCAGCCCCAGCATTTT.

Comments on this clonotype: A much larger clone differs from this one at a single base, so this may be a read error. V and J are TRBV3-1 and TRBJ2-7; 8 nucleotides align to TRBD1. This CDR3 contains 15 residues. Germline CDR1 reads LGHDT; CDR2 reads YNNKEL (reference sequence). Trimming took 3 bases from V and 4 from J; bases not matched to a gene: 8. This chain's CDR3 is CASSHMQGAVYEQYF. The CDR3 region has the DNA TGTGCCAGCAGCCACATGCAGGGGGCTGTGTACGAGCAGTACTTC.

In its sample, this clonotype was seen many times. This chain joins TRBV19 and TRBJ2-7; TRBD1 agrees at 7 bases. There are 13 residues in the CDR3. From germline, CDR1 is LNHDA and CDR2 SQIVND (reference sequence). J lost 2 bases, V lost 6 bases, and 4 bases had no gene match. As DNA, the CDR3 is TGTGCCAGTAGCCGGGACAGAACCTACGAGCAGTACTTC. Protein product: CASSRDRTYEQYF.

This clonotype was detected many times. This chain links TRBV28 with TRBJ2-3; 7 positions agree with TRBD2. Germline assignment: CDR1 MDHEN and CDR2 SYDVKM. The CDR3 length is 15 residues. V trimming: 4 bases; J trimming: 4 bases; junction bases outside the gene matches: 8. The CDR3, as DNA: TGTGCCAGCAGTTCCTTGGAGGGAGGGCCAGATACGCAGTATTTT. This encodes CASSSLEGGPDTQYF.